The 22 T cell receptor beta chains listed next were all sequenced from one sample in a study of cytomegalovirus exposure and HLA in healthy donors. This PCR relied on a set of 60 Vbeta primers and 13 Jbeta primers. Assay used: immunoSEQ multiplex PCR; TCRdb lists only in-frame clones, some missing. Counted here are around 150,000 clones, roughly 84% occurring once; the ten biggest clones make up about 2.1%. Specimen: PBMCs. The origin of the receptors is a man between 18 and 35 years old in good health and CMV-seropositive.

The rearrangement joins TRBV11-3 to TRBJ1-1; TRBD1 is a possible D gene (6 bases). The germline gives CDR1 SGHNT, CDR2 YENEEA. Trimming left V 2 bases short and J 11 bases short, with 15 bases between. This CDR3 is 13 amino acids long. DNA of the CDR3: TGTGCCAGCAGCTTAAGGCAGGGGTTGGTGGCTTTCTTT. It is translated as CASSLRQGLVAFF.

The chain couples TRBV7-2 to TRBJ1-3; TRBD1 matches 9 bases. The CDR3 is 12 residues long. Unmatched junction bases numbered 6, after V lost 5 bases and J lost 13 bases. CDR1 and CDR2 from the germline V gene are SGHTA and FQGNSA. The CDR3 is CASSPRDRVIYF. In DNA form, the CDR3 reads TGTGCCAGCAGCCCACGGGACAGGGTAATATATTTT.

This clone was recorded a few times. CDR3 nucleotides: TGTGCCAGCAGTACTGAAATACAGGGCCGGCTGTTTTTT. It encodes CASSTEIQGRLFF. V gene TRBV6-4 combines with J gene TRBJ2-2; a possible D gene is TRBD1 (6 bases). The CDR3 extends over 13 amino acids. In germline, CDR1 is MRHNA, CDR2 SNTAGT. Trimming removed 5 bases at V and 13 bases at J, with 17 bases between.

The CDR3 DNA sequence: TGTGCCAGCAGTTATGGGGGGGAGACCGGGGAGCTGTTTTTT. This sequence encodes CASSYGGETGELFF. V and J are TRBV6-5 and TRBJ2-2, with 7 bases aligning to TRBD2. The CDR3 has 14 residues. Germline-derived CDR1 and CDR2 are MNHEY and SVGAGI. Trimming at V came to 3 bases and at J to 5 bases, leaving 3 bases not matched to a gene.

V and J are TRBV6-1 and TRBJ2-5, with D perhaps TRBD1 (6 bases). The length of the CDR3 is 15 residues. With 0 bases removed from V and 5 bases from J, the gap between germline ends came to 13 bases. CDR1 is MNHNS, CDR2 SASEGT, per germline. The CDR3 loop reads CASSEAGGPRETQYF. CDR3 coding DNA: TGTGCCAGCAGTGAAGCTGGGGGCCCTCGGGAGACCCAGTACTTC.

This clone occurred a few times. The CDR3: CASSGGLAATQETQYF. The CDR3 coding sequence is TGCGCCAGCAGCGGGGGACTAGCGGCCACGCAAGAGACCCAGTACTTC. V gene TRBV5-1 combines with J gene TRBJ2-5; 11 bases fit TRBD2. The CDR3 covers 16 residues. Germline lookup yields CDR1 SGHRS and CDR2 YFSETQ. V shed 4 bases and J 2 bases; nucleotides not matched to a gene: 7.

CDR3 loop: CASSPGQITDTQYF. CDR3 bases: TGCGCCAGCAGCCCGGGACAGATCACAGATACGCAGTATTTT. The chain couples TRBV5-1 to TRBJ2-3, with 7 bases that match TRBD1. CDR1 and CDR2 from the germline V gene are SGHRS and YFSETQ. CDR3 length equals 14 residues. V shed 4 bases, J shed 2 bases, and the junction held 4 bases outside the gene matches.

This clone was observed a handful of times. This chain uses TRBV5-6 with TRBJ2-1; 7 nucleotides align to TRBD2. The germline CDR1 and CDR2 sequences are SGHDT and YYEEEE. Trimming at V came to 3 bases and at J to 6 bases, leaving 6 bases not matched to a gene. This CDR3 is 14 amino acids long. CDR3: CASSWGGSSNEQFF. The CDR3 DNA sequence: TGTGCCAGCAGCTGGGGGGGTAGCAGCAATGAGCAGTTCTTC.

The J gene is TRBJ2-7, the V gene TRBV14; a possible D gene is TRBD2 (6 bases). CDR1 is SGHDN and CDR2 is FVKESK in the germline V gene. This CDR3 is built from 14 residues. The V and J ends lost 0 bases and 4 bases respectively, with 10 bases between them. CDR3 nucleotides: TGTGCCAGCAGCCAAGATCCTAGCGAGTACGAGCAGTACTTC. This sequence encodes CASSQDPSEYEQYF. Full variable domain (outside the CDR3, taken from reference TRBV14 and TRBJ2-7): EAGVTQFPSHSVIEKGQTVTLRCDPISGHDNLYWYRRVMGKEIKFLLHFVKESKQDESGMPNNRFLAERTGGTYSTLKVQPAELEDSGVYFCASSQDPSEYEQYFGPGTRLTVT.

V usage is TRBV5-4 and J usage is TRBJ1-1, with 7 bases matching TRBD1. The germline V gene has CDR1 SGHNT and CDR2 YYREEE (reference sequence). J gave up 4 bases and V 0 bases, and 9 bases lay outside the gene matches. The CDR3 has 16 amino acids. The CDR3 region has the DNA TGTGCCAGCAGCTTGGGGGCAGGGGGAACGGGCACTGAAGCTTTCTTT. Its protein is CASSLGAGGTGTEAFF. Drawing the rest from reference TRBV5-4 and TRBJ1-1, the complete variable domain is ETGVTQSPTHLIKTRGQQVTLRCSSQSGHNTVSWYQQALGQGPQFIFQYYREEENGRGNFPPRFSGLQFPNYSSELNVNALELDDSALYLCASSLGAGGTGTEAFFGQGTRLTVV.

CDR3 region: CASSQGLRQLNEKLFF. CDR3 nucleotide sequence: TGCGCCAGCAGCCAAGGTCTACGGCAACTAAATGAAAAACTGTTTTTT. The chain couples TRBV4-1 to TRBJ1-4; no clear D gene. CDR1 and CDR2 (germline): MGHRA, YSYEKL. V was cut by 1 base and J by 5 bases, with 14 bases left in between. There are 16 residues in the CDR3.

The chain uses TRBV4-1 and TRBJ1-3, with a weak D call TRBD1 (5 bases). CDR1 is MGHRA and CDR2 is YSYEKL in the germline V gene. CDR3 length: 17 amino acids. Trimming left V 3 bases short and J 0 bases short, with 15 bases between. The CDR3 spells CASSQNDRASSGNTIYF. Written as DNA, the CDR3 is TGCGCCAGCAGCCAGAACGACAGAGCCAGCTCTGGAAACACCATATATTTT.

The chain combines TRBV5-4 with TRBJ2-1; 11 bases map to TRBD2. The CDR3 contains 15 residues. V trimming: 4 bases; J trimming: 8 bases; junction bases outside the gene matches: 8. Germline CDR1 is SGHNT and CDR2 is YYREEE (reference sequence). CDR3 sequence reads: CASSPQLAGVYEQFF. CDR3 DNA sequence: TGTGCCAGCAGCCCCCAACTAGCGGGGGTATATGAGCAGTTCTTC.

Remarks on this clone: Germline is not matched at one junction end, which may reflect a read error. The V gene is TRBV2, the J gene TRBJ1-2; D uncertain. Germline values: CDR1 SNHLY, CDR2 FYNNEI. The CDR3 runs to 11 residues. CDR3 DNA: TGTGCCAGCAGTGAAGCCAGACGGAGTATATTC. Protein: CASSEARRSIF.

The CDR3 DNA is TGTGCCAGCAGCTTCCGACTAGCGCTAAGCTCCTACGAGCAGTACTTC. Its translation is CASSFRLALSSYEQYF. The gene calls are TRBV7-3 and TRBJ2-7, with 8 bases aligning to TRBD2. This CDR3 has 16 amino acids. V was clipped by 3 bases and J by 0 bases; unmatched bases: 7. Per the germline V gene, CDR1 is SGHTA and CDR2 is FQGTGA. The full variable domain, in which reference TRBV7-3 and TRBJ2-7 provide the parts outside the CDR3, is GAGVSQTPSNKVTEKGKYVELRCDPISGHTALYWYRQSLGQGPEFLIYFQGTGAADDSGLPNDRFFAVRPEGSVSTLKIQRTERGDSAVYLCASSFRLALSSYEQYFGPGTRLTVT.

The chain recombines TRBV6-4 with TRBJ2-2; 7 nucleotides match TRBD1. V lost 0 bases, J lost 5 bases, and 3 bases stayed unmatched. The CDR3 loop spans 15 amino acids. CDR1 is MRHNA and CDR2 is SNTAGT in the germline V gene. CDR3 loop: CASSDSAQGTGELFF. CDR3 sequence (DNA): TGTGCCAGCAGTGACTCAGCACAGGGGACCGGGGAGCTGTTTTTT.

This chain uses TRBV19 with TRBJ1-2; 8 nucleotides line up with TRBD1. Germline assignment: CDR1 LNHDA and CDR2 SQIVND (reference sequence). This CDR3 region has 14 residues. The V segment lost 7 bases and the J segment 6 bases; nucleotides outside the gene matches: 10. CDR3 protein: CASTDLGRGHGYTF. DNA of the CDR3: TGTGCCAGTACCGATCTGGGCAGGGGGCATGGCTACACCTTC.

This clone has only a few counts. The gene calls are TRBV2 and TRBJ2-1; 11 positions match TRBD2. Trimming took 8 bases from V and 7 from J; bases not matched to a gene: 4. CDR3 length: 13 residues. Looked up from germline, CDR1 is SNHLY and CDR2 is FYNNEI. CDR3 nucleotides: TGTGCCAGCTCTAGCGGGGGGCTTAATGAGCAGTTCTTC. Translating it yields CASSSGGLNEQFF.

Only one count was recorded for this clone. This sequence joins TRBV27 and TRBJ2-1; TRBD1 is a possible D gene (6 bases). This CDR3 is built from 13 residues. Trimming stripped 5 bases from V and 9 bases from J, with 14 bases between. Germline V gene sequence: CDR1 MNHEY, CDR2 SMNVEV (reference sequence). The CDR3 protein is CASSPLRGGEQFF. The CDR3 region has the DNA TGTGCCAGCAGTCCCCTCAGGGGTGGTGAGCAGTTCTTC.

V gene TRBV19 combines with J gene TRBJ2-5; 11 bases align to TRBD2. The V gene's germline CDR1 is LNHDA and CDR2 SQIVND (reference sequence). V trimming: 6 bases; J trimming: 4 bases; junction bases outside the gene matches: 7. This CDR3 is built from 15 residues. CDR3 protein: CASRSTLAGGETQYF. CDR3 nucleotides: TGTGCCAGTAGGTCAACCCTAGCGGGGGGAGAGACCCAGTACTTC.

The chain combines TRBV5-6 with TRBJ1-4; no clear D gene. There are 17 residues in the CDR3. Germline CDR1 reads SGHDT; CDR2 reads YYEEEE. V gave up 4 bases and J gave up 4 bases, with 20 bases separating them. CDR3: CASSRTVMEAFNEKLFF. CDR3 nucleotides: TGTGCCAGCAGCCGGACGGTGATGGAGGCCTTTAATGAAAAACTGTTTTTT.

Written as DNA, the CDR3 is TGCGCCAGCAGCCAAGATCTCGCTAACTATGGCTACACCTTC. The encoded protein is CASSQDLANYGYTF. The chain is built from TRBV4-3 and TRBJ1-2; D unclear. Germline V lookup: CDR1 LGHNA, CDR2 YSLEER. CDR3 length: 14 amino acids. The V end was cut by 0 bases, the J end by 0 bases, with 5 bases between.